This T cell receptor (beta chain) appears in the sequencing data of a study of blood T cell repertoires in COVID-19. Per the germline V gene, CDR1 is KGHDR and CDR2 is SFDVKD. The V end was cut by 3 bases, the J end by 3 bases, with 7 bases between. The CDR3 is 13 amino acids. Libraries were prepared by immunoSEQ multiplex PCR; TCRdb keeps only in-frame clonotypes and omits some of them. The sample has more than 300,000 clones; 80% to 90% are singletons. The TCR originated in a woman younger than 30 who had recovered from COVID-19. The V gene is TRBV24-1, the J gene TRBJ2-5; D uncertain. Sequenced input: PBMCs or T cells enriched from blood (not recorded which). Here the CDR3 DNA reads TGTGCCACCAGTGATAGCGATAAAGAGACCCAGTACTTC. Amino acids: CATSDSDKETQYF.